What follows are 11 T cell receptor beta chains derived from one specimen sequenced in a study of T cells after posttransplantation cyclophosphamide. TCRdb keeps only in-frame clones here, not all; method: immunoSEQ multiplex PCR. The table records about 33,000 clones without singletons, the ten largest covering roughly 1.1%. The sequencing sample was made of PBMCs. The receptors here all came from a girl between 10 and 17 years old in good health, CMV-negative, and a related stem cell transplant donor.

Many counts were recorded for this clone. The DNA of the CDR3 is TGTGCCAGCAGGACAGCCAATACCATGAACACTGAAGCTTTCTTT. Translation gives CASRTANTMNTEAFF. This chain uses TRBV6-5 with TRBJ1-1; the D gene is possibly TRBD1 (5 bases). Trimming took off 6 bases at V and 0 bases at J, with 14 bases between the two ends. The CDR3 has 15 amino acids. Germline V gene lookup returns CDR1 MNHEY and CDR2 SVGAGI.

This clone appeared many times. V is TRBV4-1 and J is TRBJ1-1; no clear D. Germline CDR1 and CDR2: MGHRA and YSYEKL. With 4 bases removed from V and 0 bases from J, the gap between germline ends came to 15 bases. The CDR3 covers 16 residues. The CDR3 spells CASSPIGRRMNTEAFF. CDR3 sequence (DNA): TGCGCCAGCAGCCCAATTGGTCGGCGGATGAACACTGAAGCTTTCTTT.

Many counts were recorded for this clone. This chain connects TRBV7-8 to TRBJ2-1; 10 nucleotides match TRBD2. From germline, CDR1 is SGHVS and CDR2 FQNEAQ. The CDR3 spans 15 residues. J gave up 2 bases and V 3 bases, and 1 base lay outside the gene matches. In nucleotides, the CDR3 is TGTGCCAGCAGCTTGACTAGCGGGCCCTACAATGAGCAGTTCTTC. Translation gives CASSLTSGPYNEQFF.

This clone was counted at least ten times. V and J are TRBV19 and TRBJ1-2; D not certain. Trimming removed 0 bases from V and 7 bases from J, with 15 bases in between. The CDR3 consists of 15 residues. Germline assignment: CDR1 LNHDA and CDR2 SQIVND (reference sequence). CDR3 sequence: CASSIDFIGESGYTF. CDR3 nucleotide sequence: TGTGCCAGTAGTATAGATTTCATCGGGGAATCTGGCTACACCTTC.

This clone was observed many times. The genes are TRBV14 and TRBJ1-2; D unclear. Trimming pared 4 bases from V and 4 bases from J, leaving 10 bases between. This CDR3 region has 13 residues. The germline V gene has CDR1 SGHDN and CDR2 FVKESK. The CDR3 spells CASSLSPGYGYTF. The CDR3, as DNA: TGTGCCAGCAGCCTTTCTCCGGGCTATGGCTACACCTTC.

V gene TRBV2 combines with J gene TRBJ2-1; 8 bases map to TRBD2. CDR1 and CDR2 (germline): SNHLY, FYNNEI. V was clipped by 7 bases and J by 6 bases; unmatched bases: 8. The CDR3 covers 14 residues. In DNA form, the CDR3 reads TGTGCCAGCATCCTGGAGGGACTAGTCAATGAGCAGTTCTTC. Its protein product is CASILEGLVNEQFF.

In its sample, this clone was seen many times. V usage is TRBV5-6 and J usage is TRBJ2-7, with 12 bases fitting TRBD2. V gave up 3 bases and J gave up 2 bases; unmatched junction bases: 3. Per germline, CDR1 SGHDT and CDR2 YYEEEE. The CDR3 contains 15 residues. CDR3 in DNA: TGTGCCAGCAGCTCCCGACTAGCGGGGGCCTACGAGCAGTACTTC. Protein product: CASSSRLAGAYEQYF.

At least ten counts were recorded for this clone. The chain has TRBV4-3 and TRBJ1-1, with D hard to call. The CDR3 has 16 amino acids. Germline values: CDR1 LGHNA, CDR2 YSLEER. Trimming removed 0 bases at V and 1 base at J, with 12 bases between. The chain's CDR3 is CASSQDSPSGNTEAFF. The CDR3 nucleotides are TGCGCCAGCAGCCAAGATAGCCCCAGCGGGAACACTGAAGCTTTCTTT.

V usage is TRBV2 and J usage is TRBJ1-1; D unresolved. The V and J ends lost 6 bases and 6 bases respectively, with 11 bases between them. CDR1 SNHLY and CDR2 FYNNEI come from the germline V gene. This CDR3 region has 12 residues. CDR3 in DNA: TGTGCCAGCAGCCCTTATAGCGCTGAAGCTTTCTTT. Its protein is CASSPYSAEAFF.

The DNA of the CDR3 is TGTGCCTGGAGTCCCCCCGGATTCGGGGGGCAGTACTTC. It translates to CAWSPPGFGGQYF. This rearrangement joins TRBV30 to TRBJ2-7; the D gene is possibly TRBD2 (6 bases). CDR3 length equals 13 residues. Trimming pared 2 bases from V and 9 bases from J, leaving 17 bases between. Germline CDR1 reads GTSNPN; CDR2 reads SVGIG (reference sequence).

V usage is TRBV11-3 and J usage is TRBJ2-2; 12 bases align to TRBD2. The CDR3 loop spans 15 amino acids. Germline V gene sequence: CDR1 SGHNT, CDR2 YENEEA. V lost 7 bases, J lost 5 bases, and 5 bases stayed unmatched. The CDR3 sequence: CASKRLAGETGELFF. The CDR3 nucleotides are TGTGCCAGCAAGAGACTAGCGGGAGAGACCGGGGAGCTGTTTTTT. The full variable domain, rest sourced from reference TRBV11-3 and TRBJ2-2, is EAGVVQSPRYKIIEKKQPVAFWCNPISGHNTLYWYLQNLGQGPELLIRYENEEAVDDSQLPKDRFSAERLKGVDSTLKIQPAELGDSAVYLCASKRLAGETGELFFGEGSRLTVL.